One and the same sample provided the 20 T cell receptor beta chains below, sequenced in a study of blood T cell repertoires in COVID-19. Some clones are missing from TCRdb's copy, which holds only in-frame ones; the method was immunoSEQ multiplex PCR. Altogether tens of thousands of clones are present, about 82% being singletons, with the ten largest covering about 13%. Sequenced: peripheral blood. These receptors were obtained from a human donor in a cohort sampled during active COVID-19.

V and J are TRBV15 and TRBJ2-7, with a weak D call TRBD2 (6 bases). Germline values: CDR1 LNHNV, CDR2 YYDKDF (reference sequence). Trimming removed 1 base at V and 3 bases at J, with 10 bases between. This CDR3 has 14 residues. CDR3: CATSRGGTLYEQYF. CDR3 nucleotide sequence: TGTGCCACCAGCAGAGGGGGGACTCTCTACGAGCAGTACTTC. The whole variable domain, filled in from reference TRBV15 and TRBJ2-7, reads DAMVIQNPRYQVTQFGKPVTLSCSQTLNHNVMYWYQQKSSQAPKLLFHYYDKDFNNEADTPDNFQSRRPNTSFCFLDIRSPGLGDTAMYLCATSRGGTLYEQYFGPGTRLTVT.

The chain carries TRBV4-2 and TRBJ1-2, with 10 positions matching TRBD1. The CDR3 runs to 17 residues. Germline CDR1 reads LGHNA; CDR2 reads YNFKEQ. Trimming at V came to 0 bases and at J to 4 bases, leaving 8 bases not matched to a gene. The CDR3 DNA reads as TGTGCCAGCAGCCAAGAAATATCGGGACAGGGGAGCTATGGCTACACCTTC. As protein: CASSQEISGQGSYGYTF.

The rearrangement uses TRBV4-3 and TRBJ2-1; 10 nucleotides align to TRBD2. The length of the CDR3 is 16 residues. Germline CDR1 is LGHNA and CDR2 is YSLEER. With V trimmed by 1 base and J by 9 bases, 9 bases remained unmatched. CDR3 nucleotides: TGCGCCAGCAGCCAAGGTAGTACTAGCGGGATGGGTGAGCAGTTCTTC. Translating it yields CASSQGSTSGMGEQFF.

The chain carries TRBV24-1 and TRBJ1-2, with no clear D. The germline V and J ends were trimmed by 5 bases and 7 bases, with 22 bases remaining between them. CDR1 is KGHDR and CDR2 is SFDVKD in the germline V gene. The CDR3 runs to 16 residues. CDR3 amino acids: CATSGSSPSREGGYTF. The DNA of the CDR3 is TGTGCCACCAGTGGTTCCTCTCCCAGCCGGGAGGGTGGCTACACCTTC.

V gene TRBV11-3 combines with J gene TRBJ2-1, with TRBD1 as a possible D gene (7 bases). V was clipped by 5 bases and J by 6 bases, with 17 bases between them. CDR3 size: 15 residues. Germline V lookup: CDR1 SGHNT, CDR2 YENEEA. CDR3 nucleotide sequence: TGTGCCAGCAGCCCCAGGGGGGAGACTTTCAATGAGCAGTTCTTC. It codes for CASSPRGETFNEQFF.

The rearrangement joins TRBV5-1 to TRBJ2-5; 13 bases are shared with TRBD2. The CDR3 runs to 15 residues. Germline-derived CDR1 and CDR2 are SGHRS and YFSETQ. V gave up 3 bases and J gave up 13 bases; unmatched junction bases: 12. CDR3 coding DNA: TGCGCCAGCAGCTCGGTGATAGGGACTAGCGGGATGAGGTACTTC. Its protein product is CASSSVIGTSGMRYF.

The chain links TRBV19 to TRBJ2-5, with D unresolved. The CDR3 length is 19 residues. From germline, CDR1 is LNHDA and CDR2 SQIVND (reference sequence). The ends were cut back, 5 bases at V and 1 base at J, with 26 bases in the middle. CDR3 nucleotides: TGTGCCAGTAGTCTCTACTACCCTTCGACCCCGGGTCCCCAAGAGACCCAGTACTTC. Translation: CASSLYYPSTPGPQETQYF.

This chain connects TRBV6-2 or TRBV6-3 to TRBJ1-2; the match to TRBD1 covers 7 bases. After removal of 4 bases from V and 8 bases from J, the junction contained 7 bases not matched to a gene. In germline, CDR1 is MNHEY, CDR2 SVGEGT. CDR3 length: 13 amino acids. The CDR3 loop reads CASSSQGVDGYTF. The CDR3 DNA reads as TGTGCCAGCAGTTCCCAGGGGGTTGACGGCTACACCTTC.

The chain links TRBV10-3 to TRBJ2-7, with 13 positions matching TRBD2. The CDR3 has 15 residues. Losses at the gene ends were 3 bases for V and 5 bases for J; bases not matched to a gene: 4. CDR1 ENHRY and CDR2 SYGVKD come from the germline V gene. CDR3 sequence reads: CAISDPGLAGDEQYF. The CDR3 DNA sequence: TGTGCCATCAGTGACCCCGGACTAGCGGGAGACGAGCAGTACTTC.

This chain links TRBV7-8 with TRBJ2-1, with 15 bases identical to TRBD2. The CDR3 covers 16 residues. Germline CDR1 and CDR2: SGHVS and FQNEAQ. V was clipped by 5 bases and J by 7 bases; unmatched bases: 6. The DNA for the CDR3 is TGTGCCAGCAGCACCGGGACTAGCGGGAGGAATAATGAGCAGTTCTTC. Its protein product is CASSTGTSGRNNEQFF.

Concerning this clone: Relative to the germline gene, one junction end is altered; a read error may explain this. DNA for the CDR3: TGTGCCAGCAGATCCTCGGGGGGCTCCCACGAGCAGTACTTC. Encoded protein: CASRSSGGSHEQYF. The V gene is TRBV7-3, the J gene TRBJ2-7, with D tentatively TRBD2 (7 bases). Germline V CDR1 and CDR2: SGHTA, FQGTGA. The CDR3 has 14 amino acids.

V and J are TRBV5-1 and TRBJ2-5; 7 bases are shared with TRBD2. With 2 bases clipped from V and 5 bases from J, the junction kept 6 bases outside the gene matches. The CDR3 loop spans 14 amino acids. CDR1 is SGHRS and CDR2 is YFSETQ in the germline V gene. The DNA for the CDR3 is TGCGCCAGCAGCTTCGCGGGAGAAGGGGAGACCCAGTACTTC. This gives the protein CASSFAGEGETQYF.

The chain links TRBV19 to TRBJ1-5; 7 positions agree with TRBD1. Unmatched junction bases numbered 4, after V lost 4 bases and J lost 1 base. This CDR3 has 15 amino acids. Germline V gene sequence: CDR1 LNHDA, CDR2 SQIVND (reference sequence). CDR3 nucleotide sequence: TGTGCCAGTAGTAGCCGGGACAGAAGCAATCAGCCCCAGCATTTT. Its protein is CASSSRDRSNQPQHF.

V is TRBV24-1 and J is TRBJ2-1, with TRBD2 identical over 8 bases. In germline, CDR1 is KGHDR, CDR2 SFDVKD. Trimming cost V 3 bases and J 9 bases; bases outside gene matches: 15. The CDR3 is 17 amino acids. CDR3 nucleotides: TGTGCCACCAGTGATCCGGTTGGTGGGACTAGAAGGATTGAGCAGTTCTTC. The encoded protein is CATSDPVGGTRRIEQFF.

In DNA form, the CDR3 reads TGTGCCAGCAGCGTCCTCCACGCCGGGACAGGGAACACCGGGGAGCTGTTTTTT. It codes for CASSVLHAGTGNTGELFF. The chain has TRBV9 and TRBJ2-2, with 8 bases lining up with TRBD1. J lost 1 base, V lost 2 bases, and 10 bases had no gene match. This CDR3 is 18 amino acids long. CDR1 SGDLS and CDR2 YYNGEE come from the germline V gene.

The chain has TRBV5-4 and TRBJ2-3; 16 bases fit TRBD2. The V gene's germline CDR1 is SGHNT and CDR2 YYREEE (reference sequence). The CDR3 has 19 residues. The V gene end was trimmed by 0 bases and the J gene end by 4 bases; junction bases not matched to a gene: 8. CDR3 nucleotides: TGTGCCAGCAGCTTGGGGGGATGGGGACTAGCGGGAGGGTCAGATACGCAGTATTTT. Protein product: CASSLGGWGLAGGSDTQYF.

This clone was found a few times. The V call is TRBV4-1, the J call TRBJ1-1, with D unclear. There are 15 residues in the CDR3. Trimming took 0 bases from V and 6 from J, leaving 14 bases between them. CDR1 is MGHRA, CDR2 YSYEKL, per germline. CDR3 bases: TGCGCCAGCAGCCAAGAAGGTGGTCATAGCGCTGAAGCTTTCTTT. Its translation is CASSQEGGHSAEAFF.

The chain uses TRBV9 and TRBJ2-1, with D perhaps TRBD2 (6 bases). Trimming shortened V by 0 bases and J by 6 bases, and 22 bases separated the two germline ends. This CDR3 spans 18 amino acids. The V gene's germline CDR1 is SGDLS and CDR2 YYNGEE. CDR3 sequence: CASSVGGTLRFSGNEQFF. The DNA of the CDR3 is TGTGCCAGCAGCGTAGGGGGGACTCTAAGGTTTTCGGGCAATGAGCAGTTCTTC.

In its sample, this clone was seen a few times. The chain links TRBV10-3 to TRBJ1-6; D possibly corresponds to TRBD1 (5 bases). CDR1 ENHRY and CDR2 SYGVKD come from the germline V gene. Between the trimmed V and J ends, which lost 2 bases and 7 bases, there was a span of 12 bases. The CDR3 has 15 residues. The DNA of the CDR3 is TGTGCCATCAGTGAGACAGGCCTGGGAAATTCACCCCTCCACTTT. Amino acid sequence: CAISETGLGNSPLHF.

The chain is built from TRBV7-9 and TRBJ2-7; D gene ambiguous. Trimming removed 2 bases from V and 3 bases from J, with 11 bases in between. Per the germline V gene, CDR1 is SEHNR and CDR2 is FQNEAQ (reference sequence). The CDR3 has 14 amino acids. Here the CDR3 reads CASSLLGPSYEQYF. CDR3 DNA: TGTGCCAGCAGCTTATTGGGCCCCAGCTACGAGCAGTACTTC.